This section outlines one TCR beta chain sequence together with its context. Its antigen is unknown. This entry is derived from a study of monozygotic twins with inflammatory bowel disease. The CDR3 loop spans 16 amino acids. The germline CDR1 and CDR2 sequences are MNHEY and SVGEGT. Whole-study results and caveats: Clonotype overlap with others was lower in IBD patients than in healthy twins, a difference that was greatest with disease activity.

From its re-call of the 5' RACE reads, TCRdb lists each CDR3 protein once, without DNA. The repertoire table contains approximately 210,000 distinct CDR3 sequences. The chain uses TRBV6-2 or TRBV6-3 and TRBJ2-5; TCRdb's D call of TRBD1 is untestable without DNA. The clonotype originates from a human donor with ulcerative colitis or Crohn's disease, or a healthy co-twin of an affected twin (not recorded which). The source material was blood. The CDR3 loop reads CASSYGWQGEKQTQYF.